This TCR beta chain was captured in a study of blood T cell repertoires in COVID-19. The wider study: From T cells, B-cell-depleted T cells, or PBMCs came the material, which was cDNA or gDNA.

CDR3 length equals 17 residues. Trimming removed 5 bases at V and 0 bases at J, with 17 bases between. Germline V gene sequence: CDR1 MNHEY, CDR2 SVGEGT. Measured with immunoSEQ multiplex PCR; TCRdb has only the in-frame clones, and not every one. The table includes 140,000 to 150,000 clones, 84% detected once. The study recruited people aged about 18 to 95 years across approximately 23 US areas. Participant-reported clinical history was the basis for cohort assignment. This chain uses TRBV6-2 or TRBV6-3 with TRBJ1-5; a weak D match, TRBD1 (6 bases). This sequence originates from a woman aged 50 to 60 with acute COVID-19. Input material: PBMCs or T cells enriched from blood (not recorded which). This CDR3 is CASSVTGYFYSNQPQHF. As DNA, the CDR3 is TGTGCCAGCAGTGTGACAGGTTACTTCTATAGCAATCAGCCCCAGCATTTT.